This T cell receptor (beta chain) emerged from a study of post-analysis software for immune sequencing data. Notes on the study in general: Significantly decreased normalized Chao1 diversity was recorded for multiple sclerosis patients relative to controls. TRBV segments more frequent in patients than in controls numbered roughly 5 and included TRBV5-6, TRBV5-1 and TRBV20-1. Strong same-batch co-clustering of samples appeared with F measure clustering.

Points on this clonotype: The antigen is undetermined. One end of the junction fails to match germline, which may point to a read error.

Incorporated into the TCR beta cDNA libraries were unique molecular identifiers, which served to reduce PCR and sequencing biases. Some 500,000 cDNA molecules were recovered from an input of roughly 0.95 to 10 million T cells. A single record per CDR3 protein comes from TCRdb applying MiXCR to the PCR reads. This sample has fewer than 700,000 distinct CDR3 sequences; roughly 47% occur once, and the top ten carry more than 1.5%. The CDR3 is made up of 17 amino acids. Germline values: CDR1 DFQATT, CDR2 SNEGSKA (reference sequence). The receptor was derived from a girl aged 10-17 years with multiple sclerosis. The sequenced sample consisted of blood. This chain links TRBV20-1 with TRBJ2-4; 11 nucleotides align to TRBD2. The CDR3 protein is CGARDRRLAGAKNIQYF. DNA of the CDR3: TGCGGTGCTAGAGATCGGCGACTAGCGGGGGCCAAAAACATTCAGTACTTC.